The 30 T cell receptor beta chains listed next were all sequenced from one sample in a study of T cell responses to AZD1222 COVID-19 vaccine. Assay used: immunoSEQ multiplex PCR; TCRdb lists only in-frame clones, some missing. Of 150,000 or so clones listed, roughly 88% are singletons. This sample comprised peripheral blood, obtained on day 0 of AZD1222 vaccination. These receptors came from an adult in good health.

V gene TRBV3-1 (or the pseudogene TRBV3-2) combines with J gene TRBJ2-1; TRBD2 agrees at 7 bases. V shed 1 base and J 9 bases; nucleotides not matched to a gene: 6. The CDR3 has 14 residues. The germline V gene has CDR1 LGHDT and CDR2 YNNKEL (reference sequence). DNA for the CDR3: TGTGCCAGCAGCCAAGTTGGGGGGGGGAGTGAGCAGTTCTTC. This codes for CASSQVGGGSEQFF.

V is TRBV5-1 and J is TRBJ2-1, with 9 bases that match TRBD2. The germline CDR1 and CDR2 sequences are SGHRS and YFSETQ. Germline trimming cut 2 bases from V and 0 bases from J; bases unmatched to any gene: 0. CDR3 length: 15 amino acids. The CDR3 DNA follows: TGCGCCAGCAGCTTTAGCGGGAGCTCCTACAATGAGCAGTTCTTC. It codes for CASSFSGSSYNEQFF.

This chain connects TRBV9 to TRBJ1-5; D is unclear. The V end was cut by 0 bases, the J end by 3 bases, with 7 bases between. Germline V gene lookup returns CDR1 SGDLS and CDR2 YYNGEE. The CDR3 is made up of 14 amino acids. DNA for the CDR3: TGTGCCAGCAGCGTAGCGCCGATCAATCAGCCCCAGCATTTT. It yields the protein CASSVAPINQPQHF.

The V gene is TRBV28, the J gene TRBJ1-2, with 7 nucleotides matching TRBD1. The CDR3 is 14 amino acids. J gave up 3 bases and V 5 bases, and 6 bases lay outside the gene matches. CDR1 and CDR2 from the germline V gene are MDHEN and SYDVKM. CDR3 DNA sequence: TGTGCCAGCAGTAGGGATGGACAGGACTATGGCTACACCTTC. Amino acid sequence: CASSRDGQDYGYTF.

This chain links TRBV7-9 with TRBJ1-4; TRBD1 matches 7 bases. There are 14 residues in the CDR3. The V segment lost 4 bases and the J segment 6 bases; nucleotides outside the gene matches: 5. Germline V gives CDR1 SEHNR, CDR2 FQNEAQ (reference sequence). The CDR3 nucleotides read TGTGCCAGCAGCTCCGACAGGGTCGATGAAAAACTGTTTTTT. Protein: CASSSDRVDEKLFF.

The CDR3 sequence is CASVNSFGRQFF. The CDR3, as DNA: TGTGCCAGCGTAAACTCCTTCGGGAGACAGTTCTTC. The chain couples TRBV11-3 to TRBJ2-1, with D possibly TRBD2 on 6 matching bases. Between the trimmed V and J ends, which lost 8 bases and 13 bases, there was a span of 18 bases. The germline V gene encodes CDR1 SGHNT and CDR2 YENEEA. This CDR3 comprises 12 residues.

The chain links TRBV29-1 to TRBJ1-2, with D perhaps TRBD1 (6 bases). CDR3 length: 12 residues. The V and J ends lost 7 bases and 7 bases respectively, with 16 bases between them. Germline values: CDR1 SQVTM, CDR2 ANQGSEA. CDR3 sequence reads: CSEQRGGGGYTF. For the CDR3, the DNA is TGCAGCGAACAACGAGGGGGAGGTGGCTACACCTTC.

V gene TRBV10-3 combines with J gene TRBJ2-6; TRBD1 is a possible D gene (6 bases). Trimming took 4 bases from V and 4 from J, leaving 11 bases between them. Germline CDR1 is ENHRY and CDR2 is SYGVKD. CDR3 length: 15 amino acids. CDR3 bases: TGTGCCATCAGTGGAGGGGGTGACGGGGCCAACGTCCTGACTTTC. Protein: CAISGGGDGANVLTF.

The chain carries TRBV7-9 and TRBJ2-7, with D perhaps TRBD1 (5 bases). The length of the CDR3 is 13 residues. Germline-derived CDR1 and CDR2 are SEHNR and FQNEAQ (reference sequence). Deletions cut 5 bases from V and 7 bases from J, with 15 bases between. CDR3 in DNA: TGTGCCAGCAGCACAATGGGCCCAGGGGAGCAGTACTTC. Its protein is CASSTMGPGEQYF.

The CDR3 nucleotides are TGCAGCGGGAACAGGGGGATCAACACTGAAGCTTTCTTT. Its translation: CSGNRGINTEAFF. The rearrangement links TRBV29-1 to TRBJ1-1, with 8 nucleotides matching TRBD1. The V gene end was trimmed by 7 bases and the J gene end by 2 bases; junction bases not matched to a gene: 6. Looked up from germline, CDR1 is SQVTM and CDR2 is ANQGSEA. The CDR3 is 13 residues long.

J is TRBJ2-1 and V is TRBV5-1, with D hard to call. Trimming removed 0 bases at V and 0 bases at J, with 10 bases between. Germline V lookup: CDR1 SGHRS, CDR2 YFSETQ. This CDR3 is 16 amino acids long. The CDR3 DNA follows: TGCGCCAGCAGCTTGGGGAAGCTTAGCTCCTACAATGAGCAGTTCTTC. Its translation: CASSLGKLSSYNEQFF. The full variable domain, in which reference TRBV5-1 and TRBJ2-1 provide the parts outside the CDR3, is KAGVTQTPRYLIKTRGQQVTLSCSPISGHRSVSWYQQTPGQGLQFLFEYFSETQRNKGNFPGRFSGRQFSNSRSEMNVSTLELGDSALYLCASSLGKLSSYNEQFFGPGTRLTVL.

This clone has a handful of counts. V gene TRBV19 combines with J gene TRBJ1-5, with D unclear. V was shortened by 6 bases and J by 4 bases, with 7 bases between the two germline ends. The CDR3 covers 12 residues. Per germline, CDR1 LNHDA and CDR2 SQIVND (reference sequence). This chain's CDR3 is CASRTVNQPQHF. Here the CDR3 DNA reads TGTGCCAGTAGGACCGTTAATCAGCCCCAGCATTTT.

The chain uses TRBV7-8 and TRBJ2-7; 8 bases map to TRBD1. After removal of 4 bases from V and 7 bases from J, the junction contained 12 bases not matched to a gene. The CDR3 has 15 amino acids. Germline-derived CDR1 and CDR2 are SGHVS and FQNEAQ. DNA of the CDR3: TGTGCCAGCAGCTCGCAGCCGGGACAGGTCCTGGAGCAGTACTTC. Its protein is CASSSQPGQVLEQYF.

The gene calls are TRBV19 and TRBJ2-2; D gene ambiguous. The CDR3 is made up of 15 amino acids. V was trimmed by 2 bases and J by 1 base, leaving 8 bases between them. Germline values: CDR1 LNHDA, CDR2 SQIVND (reference sequence). The CDR3 region has the DNA TGTGCCAGTAGTATAAAGGGCAAGAACACCGGGGAGCTGTTTTTT. Translating gives CASSIKGKNTGELFF.

The V call is TRBV14, the J call TRBJ2-7; D tentatively fits TRBD1 or TRBD2 (5 bases each). The ends were cut back, 2 bases at V and 7 bases at J, with 18 bases in the middle. The CDR3 length is 15 residues. The germline gives CDR1 SGHDN, CDR2 FVKESK. In DNA, the CDR3 is TGTGCCAGCAGCCAAAGACCGGGACCTTCCTTTGAGCAGTACTTC. Protein sequence: CASSQRPGPSFEQYF.

V and J are TRBV12-3 or TRBV12-4 and TRBJ1-1; D is uncertain. The CDR3 has 13 residues. V was clipped by 1 base and J by 6 bases, with 9 bases between them. The DNA of the CDR3 is TGTGCCAGCAGTTTAGGGGCAGCCTCTGAAGCTTTCTTT. Its translation: CASSLGAASEAFF.

The rearrangement uses TRBV7-9 and TRBJ2-5; 7 bases match TRBD1. CDR3 size: 14 residues. Germline loops: CDR1 SEHNR, CDR2 FQNEAQ (reference sequence). Trimming at V came to 5 bases and at J to 5 bases, leaving 8 bases not matched to a gene. For the CDR3, the DNA is TGTGCCAGCAGCCCACGGACAGGTCGGGAGACCCAGTACTTC. This encodes CASSPRTGRETQYF.

In its sample, this clone was seen once. V and J are TRBV29-1 and TRBJ2-7; D is ambiguous. This CDR3 has 12 amino acids. V dropped 4 bases and J dropped 2 bases, with 9 bases sitting between them. The germline V gene encodes CDR1 SQVTM and CDR2 ANQGSEA. The CDR3 DNA is TGCAGCGTTGGTGTGGGCCCCTACGAGCAGTACTTC. Translating it yields CSVGVGPYEQYF.

This clone was counted a few times. The chain has TRBV14 and TRBJ2-1; D call uncertain. The length of the CDR3 is 13 residues. Germline-derived CDR1 and CDR2 are SGHDN and FVKESK. With 4 bases removed from V and 9 bases from J, the gap between germline ends came to 13 bases. DNA for the CDR3: TGTGCCAGCAGCCTTCTCGGGTTAGGTGAGCAGTTCTTC. Translating it yields CASSLLGLGEQFF.

The chain links TRBV9 to TRBJ2-3, with 15 bases fitting TRBD2. V gave up 0 bases and J gave up 3 bases; unmatched junction bases: 5. The CDR3 loop spans 18 amino acids. Germline V lookup: CDR1 SGDLS, CDR2 YYNGEE. The CDR3 loop is CASSVGGGLAGGTDTQYF. The CDR3 DNA follows: TGTGCCAGCAGCGTAGGTGGCGGACTAGCGGGAGGGACAGATACGCAGTATTTT.

The rearrangement joins TRBV6-4 to TRBJ1-1; weak D call: TRBD1 (5 bases). The germline V and J ends were trimmed by 5 bases and 4 bases, with 11 bases remaining between them. The CDR3 runs 13 residues. CDR1 MRHNA and CDR2 SNTAGT come from the germline V gene. CDR3 nucleotide sequence: TGTGCCAGCAGTATAGACAGTTTCACTGAAGCTTTCTTT. It codes for CASSIDSFTEAFF.

The chain recombines TRBV6-1 with TRBJ1-5; D unclear. Deletions cut 1 base from V and 1 base from J, with 11 bases between. Germline CDR1 and CDR2: MNHNS and SASEGT. This CDR3 has 16 residues. CDR3 sequence (DNA): TGTGCCAGCAGTGAAGAGTGGTTTGGGAGCAATCAGCCCCAGCATTTT. This translates into CASSEEWFGSNQPQHF.

DNA of the CDR3: TGTGCCAGCAGTTTCACCCTAGGGGATGGCTACACCTTC. Amino acid sequence: CASSFTLGDGYTF. The chain recombines TRBV12-3 or TRBV12-4 with TRBJ1-2; D is perhaps TRBD1 (5 bases). The V gene lost 3 bases and the J gene lost 6 bases, with 11 bases spanning the gap. The CDR3 length is 13 residues.

The V gene is TRBV4-2, the J gene TRBJ2-1; 7 positions agree with TRBD2. The CDR3 is 13 amino acids. Germline assignment: CDR1 LGHNA and CDR2 YNFKEQ. V gave up 6 bases and J gave up 6 bases; unmatched junction bases: 5. CDR3 coding DNA: TGTGCCAGCAGTCGAGGGGAGGGCAATGAGCAGTTCTTC. It yields the protein CASSRGEGNEQFF.

The chain is built from TRBV29-1 and TRBJ2-5; 12 bases align to TRBD2. The J segment lost 5 bases and the V segment lost 7 bases, leaving 11 bases of the junction unmatched. Germline loops: CDR1 SQVTM, CDR2 ANQGSEA. The CDR3 loop spans 15 amino acids. The CDR3 loop reads CSAGQLAGGGETQYF. DNA for the CDR3: TGCAGCGCTGGCCAACTAGCGGGAGGAGGGGAGACCCAGTACTTC.

The J gene is TRBJ1-1, the V gene TRBV21-1; the table's TRBD1 call for D was not verified on the DNA. TRBV21-1 is deemed a pseudogene. This CDR3 region has 16 residues. The CDR3 here is CASSKAGELRQVEAFF. DNA for the CDR3: TGTGCCAGCAGCAAAGCGGGCGAACTCCGACAGGTTGAAGCTTTCTTT.

The chain uses TRBV29-1 and TRBJ1-5; D unclear. The CDR3 is made up of 12 amino acids. Germline lookup yields CDR1 SQVTM and CDR2 ANQGSEA. V was shortened by 4 bases and J by 2 bases, with 6 bases between the two germline ends. As DNA, the CDR3 is TGCAGCGTTGGGGGTGGCAATCAGCCCCAGCATTTT. This gives the protein CSVGGGNQPQHF.

This clone was observed a single time. The chain combines TRBV10-3 with TRBJ2-6; no firm D call. The V gene lost 2 bases and the J gene lost 0 bases, with 11 bases spanning the gap. Germline CDR1 ENHRY, CDR2 SYGVKD. The CDR3 runs 17 residues. This CDR3 is CAISEGAVTSGANVLTF. The DNA of the CDR3 is TGTGCCATCAGTGAGGGTGCGGTGACCTCTGGGGCCAACGTCCTGACTTTC.

This chain joins TRBV10-3 and TRBJ2-7, with 8 bases fitting TRBD2. This CDR3 is 14 amino acids long. The germline V gene encodes CDR1 ENHRY and CDR2 SYGVKD. V was pared by 6 bases and J by 1 base, with 5 bases of the junction left unmatched. CDR3 residues: CAIRERETSYEQYF. The CDR3 DNA reads TGTGCCATCAGGGAGCGGGAGACTTCCTACGAGCAGTACTTC.

The CDR3 here is CASSPPQENTEAFF. In DNA form, the CDR3 reads TGTGCCAGTAGTCCGCCACAGGAAAACACTGAAGCTTTCTTT. The chain employs TRBV19 and TRBJ1-1; possibly TRBD1 for D (5 bases). Germline V gene lookup returns CDR1 LNHDA and CDR2 SQIVND (reference sequence). Trimming stripped 5 bases from V and 2 bases from J, with 12 bases between. This CDR3 is 14 amino acids long.